These T cell receptor beta chains were read from a single sample in a study of blood T cell repertoires in COVID-19. Here immunoSEQ multiplex PCR was the method, and the copy in TCRdb shows in-frame clones only, minus some. Seen here are fewer than 200,000 clones, around 85% observed once, and the top ten hold more than 8%. Material for sequencing was peripheral blood. Every receptor here comes from a woman of 80 years or more with acute or convalescent COVID-19. CDR3s include the opening cysteine and the closing phenylalanine or tryptophan. D genes are given only for firm matches. Only part of the rows carry a size: once, few, many, or a class if the clone is expanded.

clone_size d_call j_call v_call cdr3_aa cdr3_nt
- - TRBJ2-2 TRBV9 CASSVGPGQAGSGGELFF TGTGCCAGCAGCGTAGGGCCCGGTCAGGCCGGCAGTGGCGGGGAGCTGTTTTTT
- - TRBJ1-6 TRBV11-2 CASSPGQANSPLHF TGTGCCAGCAGCCCGGGACAAGCAAATTCACCCCTCCACTTT
- - TRBJ2-7 TRBV18 CASSPTDSYEQYF TGTGCCAGCTCACCGACAGACTCCTACGAGCAGTACTTC
- - TRBJ2-7 TRBV5-1 CASGWGIQGSLYEQYF TGCGCCAGCGGCTGGGGGATCCAGGGGTCTCTCTACGAGCAGTACTTC
once - TRBJ1-4 TRBV5-1 CASSSGLPNEKLFF TGCGCCAGCAGCTCCGGTTTGCCTAATGAAAAACTGTTTTTT
- - TRBJ2-2 TRBV7-9 CASSTPGTITGELFF TGTGCCAGCAGCACCCCCGGGACAATCACCGGGGAGCTGTTTTTT
- - TRBJ2-3 TRBV5-1 CASSLEGHQGDTQYF TGCGCCAGCAGCTTGGAGGGGCACCAGGGGGATACGCAGTATTTT
- TRBD1 TRBJ2-3 TRBV7-6 CASSLGTGRQGANTQYF TGTGCCAGCAGCTTAGGGACTGGGCGACAGGGGGCGAATACGCAGTATTTT
- TRBD1 TRBJ1-4 TRBV9 CASSGFPDRGSEKLFF TGTGCCAGCAGCGGTTTTCCGGACAGGGGGAGTGAAAAACTGTTTTTT
once TRBD1 TRBJ1-6 TRBV19 CASSPGQVGPLHF TGTGCCAGTTCCCCTGGACAGGTTGGACCCCTCCACTTT
- TRBD1 TRBJ1-3 TRBV5-4 CASSRDSVSGNTIYF TGTGCCAGCAGCAGGGACAGTGTCTCTGGAAACACCATATATTTT
- TRBD2 TRBJ2-3 TRBV7-9 CASSRTSGAKNTQYF TGTGCCAGCAGCCGGACTAGCGGGGCCAAGAATACGCAGTATTTT
- TRBD1 TRBJ1-4 TRBV6-5 CAVWTRTGGEKLFF TGTGCCGTATGGACACGGACAGGGGGTGAAAAACTGTTTTTT
- - TRBJ2-3 TRBV6-6 CASSYPSTDTQYF TGTGCCAGCAGTTACCCAAGCACAGATACGCAGTATTTT